Listed below are T cell receptor beta chains from one sample, sequenced in a study of metastatic and nonmetastatic thyroid tumors. TCRdb used MiXCR to call clones anew from the PCR reads. This table has 9,500 to 15,000 clones, 21% appearing once. Sequencing input: adjacent normal tissue. The source of these receptors is a female donor with papillary thyroid cancer or a benign thyroid nodule (not recorded which). Some clones in this sample may be carry-over from other donors' samples. The CDR3 runs from the conserved cysteine through the conserved F or W. The order of the fields is clone size, V gene, J gene, D gene, CDR3 DNA, CDR3 protein. A D gene is named only where the DNA matches it firmly. Expanded clones are given a class, and other clones once, few, many or no size at all.

few,TRBV27,TRBJ2-5,TRBD1,TGTGCCAGCAGTCTAACGGGACAGGGGGCTCAAGAGACCCAGTACTTC,CASSLTGQGAQETQYF
NA,TRBV15,TRBJ1-4,NA,TGTGCCACCAGCAGTATGAGTAGGAATGACAAACAGTTTTTT,CATSSMSRNDKQFF
many,TRBV27,TRBJ1-1,NA,TGTGCCAGCAGTTCTTCAGGGGTCCCTACGGGCACTGAAGCTTTCTTT,CASSSSGVPTGTEAFF
few,TRBV9,TRBJ1-2,NA,TGTGCCAGCAGCCCAGGGCTAAATTGCTACACCTTC,CASSPGLNCYTF
few,TRBV11-2,TRBJ2-7,TRBD1,TGTGCCAGCAAACCAGGGGGCGCCGCCCCATACGAGCAGTACTTC,CASKPGGAAPYEQYF
many,TRBV18,TRBJ2-5,NA,TGTGCCAGCTCACCACCGTCGCAGGAAGAGACCCAGTACTTC,CASSPPSQEETQYF
NA,TRBV20-1,TRBJ1-2,NA,TGCAGTGCTCTACCTCTAATCCAGACCGATTATGGCTACACCTTC,CSALPLIQTDYGYTF
medium-sized,TRBV12-3/TRBV12-4,TRBJ1-1,TRBD1,TGTGCCAGCAGGAGGACAGGGGGGACTGAAGCTTTCTTT,CASRRTGGTEAFF
NA,TRBV7-9,TRBJ2-7,TRBD2,TGTGCCGGCAGCGTGGCGGGGGACTACGAGCAGTACTTC,CAGSVAGDYEQYF
medium-sized,TRBV9,TRBJ2-1,NA,TGTGCCAGCTCCGGGGGATCGAGCTCCTACAATGAGCAGTTCTTC,CASSGGSSSYNEQFF
medium-sized,TRBV6-6,TRBJ1-5,NA,TGTGCCAGCAGTTACTTTGCGGATAGCAATCAGCCCCAGCATTTT,CASSYFADSNQPQHF
NA,TRBV27,TRBJ2-3,NA,TGTGCCAGCAGTGCTATGGGCAGAGGTACAGATACGCAGTATTTT,CASSAMGRGTDTQYF
few,TRBV19,TRBJ1-6,NA,TGTGCCAGTAGTATGAGCCTAAACAATTCACCCCTCCACTTT,CASSMSLNNSPLHF
few,TRBV28,TRBJ2-7,NA,TGTGCCAGCACCCCAGGAGGCAGGGGGGCCTACGAGCAGTACTTC,CASTPGGRGAYEQYF
many,TRBV11-1,TRBJ2-3,TRBD2,TGTGCCAGCAGCTTAGGGGCGGGGGGGCGAGGATCAGATACGCAGTATTTT,CASSLGAGGRGSDTQYF
NA,TRBV19,TRBJ2-3,TRBD2,TGTGCCAGTAGTGCAAGACTAGCGGGAGGGAACCTAAGAAGCACAGATACGCAGTATTTT,CASSARLAGGNLRSTDTQYF
few,TRBV6-5,TRBJ1-4,NA,TGTGCCAGCAGCTACGGAGGTGGGGCAAAACTGTTTTTT,CASSYGGGAKLFF
many,TRBV6-5,TRBJ1-3,NA,TGTGCCAGCAGTTCCCGGTTACTCTCTGGAAACACCATATATTTT,CASSSRLLSGNTIYF
many,TRBV20-1,TRBJ1-1,NA,TGCAGTGCTACTGCGAGGGCCGGTCGGAGGACTGAAGCTTTCTTT,CSATARAGRRTEAFF
many,TRBV19,TRBJ2-5,NA,TGTGCCAGTAGTATACTCTTTGGGACGGGGTTGGAGACCCAGTACTTC,CASSILFGTGLETQYF
many,TRBV15,TRBJ2-5,NA,TGTGCCACCGCCCGTTTCGCGGGAGAGACCCAGTACTTC,CATARFAGETQYF
medium-sized,TRBV6-2/TRBV6-3,TRBJ2-6,NA,TGTGCCAGCAGTTACTCAGGTGGGGCCAACGTCCTGACTTTC,CASSYSGGANVLTF
many,TRBV2,TRBJ1-4,TRBD1,TGTGCCAGCAGTCCCGGGACAGGGGGTCGGTATGAAAAACTGTTTTTT,CASSPGTGGRYEKLFF
NA,TRBV20-1,TRBJ2-7,NA,TGCAGTGCTAGAGGGGGGCAGGTCTCAAACGAGCATTACTTC,CSARGGQVSNEHYF
medium-sized,TRBV27,TRBJ2-5,NA,TGTGCCAGCAGTTTAAAAAATAGGCAGGGGGAGACCCAGTACTTC,CASSLKNRQGETQYF
once,TRBV18,TRBJ2-5,NA,TGTGCCAGCTCACCATATACCGGGGAGACCCAGTACTTC,CASSPYTGETQYF
NA,TRBV6-5,TRBJ1-5,NA,TGTGCCAGCAGTTCTCCGGATCAGCCCCAGCATTTT,CASSSPDQPQHF
NA,TRBV7-4,TRBJ1-2,TRBD1,TGTGCCAGCAGCTTAAAGGGGGCGGGTTGGAACTATGGCTACACCTTC,CASSLKGAGWNYGYTF
NA,TRBV4-1,TRBJ2-3,TRBD1,TGCGCCAGCAGCCAAGTCGAACGGGACAGGGGGCGAGATACGCAGTATTTT,CASSQVERDRGRDTQYF
NA,TRBV10-3,TRBJ2-7,NA,TGTGCCATCAGTGAGTCGGGCAGCCTCGGGCAGTACTTC,CAISESGSLGQYF
medium-sized,TRBV2,TRBJ2-3,NA,TGTGCCAGCAGTGAAGTAGCGGTCCCAGATACGCAGTATTTT,CASSEVAVPDTQYF
medium-sized,TRBV5-1,TRBJ1-2,TRBD1,TGCGCCAGCAGCTCGGGACAGCTCTATGGCTACACCTTC,CASSSGQLYGYTF
few,TRBV12-3/TRBV12-4,TRBJ2-7,TRBD1,TGTGCCAGCAGTTTGGGGACAGGGTCTACTTACGAGCAGTACTTC,CASSLGTGSTYEQYF
NA,TRBV6-2/TRBV6-3,TRBJ1-2,TRBD1,TGTGCCAGCAGTCACCGATCCCGGGACAGCGGTAACTATGGCTACACCTTC,CASSHRSRDSGNYGYTF
NA,TRBV12-3/TRBV12-4,TRBJ2-7,NA,TGTGCCAGCAGCCCCTGGGGGGTCGAGCAGTACTTC,CASSPWGVEQYF
NA,TRBV5-1,TRBJ2-5,TRBD1,TGCGCCAGCAGCCCAGGGGGCGTGTTAGAGACCCAGTACTTC,CASSPGGVLETQYF
once,TRBV7-3,TRBJ2-3,NA,TGTGCCAGCAGCCCCGGAGTAGCGGAGAACGCAGATACGCAGTATTTT,CASSPGVAENADTQYF
NA,TRBV6-2/TRBV6-3,TRBJ1-2,NA,TGTGCCAGCAGTTACGGCTTTAACTATGGCTACACCTTC,CASSYGFNYGYTF
many,TRBV5-4,TRBJ1-2,NA,TGTGCCAGCAGCTTGGCCAAGGCGCCCACCTTTGGCTACACCTTC,CASSLAKAPTFGYTF
medium-sized,TRBV6-1,TRBJ2-2,NA,TGTGCCCTTGAGATAAGGACTGGAGTCGGGGAGCTGTTTTTT,CALEIRTGVGELFF
NA,TRBV12-3/TRBV12-4,TRBJ2-1,TRBD1,TGTGCCAGCAGTCCGGGGACAGACTACAATGAGCAGTTCTTC,CASSPGTDYNEQFF
NA,TRBV11-1,TRBJ1-2,NA,TGTGCCAGCAGCGGTGGAGTTGTCTATGGCTACACCTTC,CASSGGVVYGYTF
many,TRBV20-1,TRBJ2-3,NA,TGCAGTGCTCGCGGGACCCCCCGAATCAAGTGGACGCAGTATTTT,CSARGTPRIKWTQYF
many,TRBV7-9,TRBJ2-7,NA,TGTGCCAGCAGCTTAGGAGGGACGCCGACCTACGAGCAGTACTTC,CASSLGGTPTYEQYF
many,TRBV7-8,TRBJ1-1,NA,TGTGCCAGCAGCTTGTTTTGGACCCAACTCGGGGCTTTCTTT,CASSLFWTQLGAFF
few,TRBV27,TRBJ1-2,NA,TGTGCCAGCAAGCTTACAGAATCCTATGGCTACACCTTC,CASKLTESYGYTF
many,TRBV5-1,TRBJ2-5,NA,TGCGCCAGCAGCTTGATGGGGGCTGAGGAGACCCAGTACTTC,CASSLMGAEETQYF
many,TRBV19,TRBJ1-3,TRBD1,TGTGCCAGTAGAAACCTTCTGGGACAGGATGTCGGAAACACCATATATTTT,CASRNLLGQDVGNTIYF
many,TRBV11-3,TRBJ2-1,TRBD2,TGTGCCAGCAGCCCAATAGCGGGAGCTACCCCGAATGAGCAGTTCTTC,CASSPIAGATPNEQFF
medium-sized,TRBV27,TRBJ1-6,NA,TGTGCCAGCAGGAGGGGGGCCCCCTATAATTCACCCCTCCACTTT,CASRRGAPYNSPLHF